The sequence of this TCR beta chain was determined in a study of molecular identifiers for immune sequencing clone quantification. Naive CD8 T cell sorting was performed on the CD8+CD4-CCR7+CD45RA+ phenotype. The germline V gene has CDR1 MNHEY and CDR2 SVGAGI. V was pared by 2 bases and J by 13 bases, with 7 bases of the junction left unmatched. CDR3 length: 14 amino acids. It was with previously described methods and listed TCR primers that bulk TCR libraries were made. TCRdb re-called the PCR reads through MiXCR, storing one row per CDR3 protein. The sample lists about half a million distinct CDR3 sequences; around 23% were seen once. This clonotype was seen a handful of times.

The J gene is TRBJ2-1, the V gene TRBV6-5, with 11 bases identical to TRBD2. This clonotype originated in a human donor in good health. Some libraries in this study had Jurkat cell RNA spiked in. What was sequenced was naive CD8+ T cells from blood, with Jurkat cell RNA spiked in. Subset specified: FACS-sorted CD8+CD4-CCR7+CD45RA+ naive T cells. CDR3 coding DNA: TGTGCCAGCAGTTACACTCCAACTAGCGGGGGACAGTTCTTC. Its translation: CASSYTPTSGGQFF.